This is a list of T cell receptor beta chains from one sample in a study of T cell responses to AZD1222 COVID-19 vaccine. Repertoires were generated with immunoSEQ multiplex PCR, while TCRdb's copy carries only in-frame clones and drops some. The repertoire has nearly 80,000 clones, 80% of them found once; the top ten carry approximately 22%. The sample was peripheral blood, taken on day 0 of AZD1222 vaccination. These receptors all stem from an adult in good health. Both conserved end residues are part of each CDR3. The D gene is left open where the match is weak. The size entry is marked missing in some rows and otherwise reads once, few, many or a size class.

j_gene: TRBJ1-2
d_gene: -
v_gene: TRBV3-1/TRBV3-2
abundance: few
CDR3aa: CASSQRGDPFDGYTF
CDR3nt: TGTGCCAGCAGCCAGCGGGGGGACCCCTTTGATGGCTACACCTTC

j_gene: TRBJ2-7
d_gene: -
v_gene: TRBV5-6
abundance: -
CDR3aa: CASSLRDGYEQYF
CDR3nt: TGTGCCAGCAGCTTGAGGGACGGCTACGAGCAGTACTTC

j_gene: TRBJ1-6
d_gene: -
v_gene: TRBV19
abundance: few
CDR3aa: CASKGRGDSPLHF
CDR3nt: TGTGCCAGTAAAGGGCGTGGGGACTCACCCCTCCACTTT

j_gene: TRBJ1-1
d_gene: -
v_gene: TRBV5-1
abundance: -
CDR3aa: CASAGQGYTEAFF
CDR3nt: TGCGCCAGCGCCGGCCAGGGGTACACTGAAGCTTTCTTT

j_gene: TRBJ1-5
d_gene: TRBD1
v_gene: TRBV7-6
abundance: -
CDR3aa: CASSQWDRDQPQHF
CDR3nt: TGTGCCAGCAGCCAATGGGACAGGGATCAGCCCCAGCATTTT

j_gene: TRBJ2-5
d_gene: -
v_gene: TRBV11-2
abundance: -
CDR3aa: CASSLSETQYF
CDR3nt: TGTGCCAGCAGCTTATCCGAGACCCAGTACTTC

j_gene: TRBJ1-3
d_gene: -
v_gene: TRBV3-1/TRBV3-2
abundance: -
CDR3aa: CASSQALLSGNTIYF
CDR3nt: TGTGCCAGCAGCCAGGCCCTCCTCTCTGGAAACACCATATATTTT

j_gene: TRBJ1-4
d_gene: -
v_gene: TRBV6-5
abundance: once
CDR3aa: CASSYRTMGEKLFF
CDR3nt: TGTGCCAGCAGCTACAGGACGATGGGGGAAAAACTGTTTTTT

j_gene: TRBJ2-3
d_gene: -
v_gene: TRBV4-2
abundance: -
CDR3aa: CASSQELSSTKDTQYF
CDR3nt: TGTGCCAGCAGCCAAGAGTTGTCGAGTACAAAAGATACGCAGTATTTT

j_gene: TRBJ2-1
d_gene: -
v_gene: TRBV4-1
abundance: -
CDR3aa: CASSQEEGAGEQFF
CDR3nt: TGCGCCAGCAGCCAAGAGGAGGGGGCAGGTGAGCAGTTCTTC

j_gene: TRBJ2-7
d_gene: -
v_gene: TRBV5-4
abundance: -
CDR3aa: CASSLDPGPREQYF
CDR3nt: TGTGCCAGCAGCTTGGATCCAGGCCCTCGGGAGCAGTACTTC

j_gene: TRBJ2-5
d_gene: -
v_gene: TRBV19
abundance: -
CDR3aa: CASSIFPGETQYF
CDR3nt: TGTGCCAGTAGTATATTCCCTGGGGAGACCCAGTACTTC

j_gene: TRBJ1-2
d_gene: TRBD1
v_gene: TRBV6-5
abundance: -
CDR3aa: CASRPPGGEGYTF
CDR3nt: TGTGCCAGCAGACCCCCAGGGGGCGAGGGCTACACCTTC

j_gene: TRBJ2-3
d_gene: -
v_gene: TRBV19
abundance: -
CDR3aa: CASNLRGSSADTQYF
CDR3nt: TGTGCCAGTAACCTGAGGGGGAGTTCAGCAGATACGCAGTATTTT

j_gene: TRBJ2-2
d_gene: -
v_gene: TRBV18
abundance: -
CDR3aa: CASSPPSPNTGELFF
CDR3nt: TGTGCCAGCTCACCACCAAGCCCCAACACCGGGGAGCTGTTTTTT

j_gene: TRBJ1-5
d_gene: -
v_gene: TRBV5-1
abundance: -
CDR3aa: CASSLTTNAPQHF
CDR3nt: TGCGCCAGCAGCCTTACTACAAACGCGCCCCAGCATTTT

j_gene: TRBJ1-2
d_gene: TRBD1
v_gene: TRBV7-9
abundance: once
CDR3aa: CASSLTGRYGYTF
CDR3nt: TGTGCCAGCAGCTTGACAGGGCGCTATGGCTACACCTTC

j_gene: TRBJ2-2
d_gene: TRBD1
v_gene: TRBV5-1
abundance: once
CDR3aa: CASSLEGPGGPGELFF
CDR3nt: TGCGCCAGCAGCCTTGAGGGTCCAGGGGGCCCCGGGGAGCTGTTTTTT

j_gene: TRBJ1-1
d_gene: -
v_gene: TRBV7-6
abundance: -
CDR3aa: CASSLALSMNTEAFF
CDR3nt: TGTGCCAGCAGCTTAGCTCTGAGCATGAACACTGAAGCTTTCTTT

j_gene: TRBJ2-1
d_gene: TRBD2
v_gene: TRBV6-4
abundance: -
CDR3aa: CASSASLAGEQFF
CDR3nt: TGTGCCAGCAGTGCCTCACTAGCGGGTGAGCAGTTCTTC

j_gene: TRBJ2-1
d_gene: -
v_gene: TRBV18
abundance: -
CDR3aa: CASSPRSNEQFF
CDR3nt: TGTGCCAGCTCACCACGGTCGAATGAGCAGTTCTTC

j_gene: TRBJ2-3
d_gene: -
v_gene: TRBV6-1
abundance: -
CDR3aa: CASSEGYSTDTQYF
CDR3nt: TGTGCCAGCAGTGAAGGATACAGCACAGATACGCAGTATTTT

j_gene: TRBJ1-1
d_gene: -
v_gene: TRBV10-3
abundance: -
CDR3aa: CAIKKGSETEAFF
CDR3nt: TGTGCCATCAAGAAGGGCTCGGAAACTGAAGCTTTCTTT

j_gene: TRBJ2-5
d_gene: TRBD2
v_gene: TRBV2
abundance: -
CDR3aa: CASRGFSSGGAFLSSGETQYF
CDR3nt: TGTGCCAGCAGGGGATTTAGTAGCGGGGGAGCCTTCCTATCGTCGGGAGAGACCCAGTACTTC

j_gene: TRBJ2-1
d_gene: -
v_gene: TRBV19
abundance: -
CDR3aa: CASSIRVSYNEQFF
CDR3nt: TGTGCCAGTAGTATTAGGGTATCCTACAATGAGCAGTTCTTC

j_gene: TRBJ2-5
d_gene: -
v_gene: TRBV12-2
abundance: -
CDR3aa: CASCLARAPAAQYF
CDR3nt: TGTGCAAGTTGCTTAGCGAGGGCTCCGGCGGCCCAGTACTTC

j_gene: TRBJ2-2
d_gene: TRBD1
v_gene: TRBV7-6
abundance: -
CDR3aa: CASSLVAPGRQGGGELFF
CDR3nt: TGTGCCAGCAGCTTAGTGGCGCCGGGGCGACAGGGCGGAGGGGAGCTGTTTTTT

j_gene: TRBJ2-1
d_gene: -
v_gene: TRBV10-2
abundance: -
CDR3aa: CASSLGGNEQFF
CDR3nt: TGCGCCAGCAGTCTTGGCGGCAATGAGCAGTTCTTC

j_gene: TRBJ1-5
d_gene: TRBD1
v_gene: TRBV2
abundance: -
CDR3aa: CASSAQGVNQPQHF
CDR3nt: TGTGCCAGCAGTGCACAGGGGGTTAATCAGCCCCAGCATTTT